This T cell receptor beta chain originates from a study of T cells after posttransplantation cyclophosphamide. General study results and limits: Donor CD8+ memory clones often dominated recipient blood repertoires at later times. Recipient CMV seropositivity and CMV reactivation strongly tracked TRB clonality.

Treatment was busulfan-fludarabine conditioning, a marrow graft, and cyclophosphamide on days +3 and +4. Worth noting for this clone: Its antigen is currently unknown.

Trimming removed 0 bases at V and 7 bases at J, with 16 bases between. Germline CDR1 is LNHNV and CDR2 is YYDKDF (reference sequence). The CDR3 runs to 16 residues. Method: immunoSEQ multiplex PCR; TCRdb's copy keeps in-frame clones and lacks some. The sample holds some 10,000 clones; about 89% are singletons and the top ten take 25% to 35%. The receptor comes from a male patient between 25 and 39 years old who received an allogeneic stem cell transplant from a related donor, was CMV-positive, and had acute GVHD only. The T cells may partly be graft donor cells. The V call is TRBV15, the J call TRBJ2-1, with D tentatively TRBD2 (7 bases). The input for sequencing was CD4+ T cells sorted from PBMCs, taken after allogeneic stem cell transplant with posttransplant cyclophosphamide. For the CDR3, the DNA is TGTGCCACCAGCAGAGATAGGGGGGGTACATTGAATGAGCAGTTCTTC. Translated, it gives CATSRDRGGTLNEQFF.